Described below is a single T cell receptor beta chain sequence and its context. The sample comes from a study of cytomegalovirus exposure and HLA in healthy donors. In the PCR, 60 Vbeta and 13 Jbeta primers were used. TCRdb's copy holds only in-frame clones and misses some; the assay was immunoSEQ multiplex PCR. The data show 150,000 to 190,000 clones, about three quarters seen once. The CDR3 is 13 residues long. V gave up 2 bases and J gave up 1 base, with 5 bases separating them. Germline loops: CDR1 SSHAT, CDR2 FNYEAQ (reference sequence). There were likely unrecorded immune exposures, though donors were nominally healthy when sampled.

The receptor comes from a man between 18 and 29 years old in good health and CMV-seronegative. The gene calls are TRBV7-7 and TRBJ1-1; no clear D gene. Material: PBMCs. DNA for the CDR3: TGTGCCAGCAGCTTACGGGGGAACACTGAAGCTTTCTTT. This encodes CASSLRGNTEAFF.